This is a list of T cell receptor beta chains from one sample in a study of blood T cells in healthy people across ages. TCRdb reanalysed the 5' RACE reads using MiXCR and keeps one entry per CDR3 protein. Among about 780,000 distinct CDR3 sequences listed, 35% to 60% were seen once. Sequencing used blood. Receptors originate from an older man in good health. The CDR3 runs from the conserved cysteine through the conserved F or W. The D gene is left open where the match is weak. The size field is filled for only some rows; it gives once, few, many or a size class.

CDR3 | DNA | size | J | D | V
CASSFVAGLRDTQYF | TGCGCCAGCAGCTTTGTAGCGGGCCTCAGAGATACGCAGTATTTT | many | TRBJ2-3 | TRBD2 | TRBV5-1
CASSPDGEAVEQYF | TGCGCCAGCAGCCCCGACGGAGAAGCGGTCGAGCAGTACTTC | once | TRBJ2-7 | - | TRBV5-1
CSVASGRASFEQFF | TGCAGCGTTGCTAGCGGGAGGGCCTCATTCGAGCAGTTCTTC | - | TRBJ2-1 | TRBD2 | TRBV29-1
CASSLMTAGNTIYF | TGTGCCAGCAGCTTAATGACAGCTGGAAACACCATATATTTT | - | TRBJ1-3 | - | TRBV7-2
CASSLEVLYEQYF | TGTGCCAGCAGCTTAGAAGTCTTATACGAGCAGTACTTC | - | TRBJ2-7 | - | TRBV7-2
CATDLAGEVNEQFF | TGTGCCACGGACTTAGCGGGAGAGGTCAATGAGCAGTTCTTC | - | TRBJ2-1 | TRBD2 | TRBV10-3
CASSSRTSGATGELFF | TGCGCCAGCAGCTCACGGACTAGTGGCGCGACCGGGGAGCTGTTTTTT | few | TRBJ2-2 | TRBD2 | TRBV5-1
CSAPGTGSGTQYF | TGCAGTGCTCCCGGGACAGGGTCCGGGACCCAGTACTTC | - | TRBJ2-5 | TRBD1 | TRBV20-1
CASSSIRQGHTEAFF | TGTGCCAGCAGTTCAATAAGACAGGGACACACTGAAGCTTTCTTT | - | TRBJ1-1 | TRBD1 | TRBV27
CASSLAQGGSPLHF | TGTGCCAGCAGCCTCGCACAGGGTGGATCACCCCTCCACTTT | few | TRBJ1-6 | - | TRBV12-3/TRBV12-4
CASNTLAGGPNEQFF | TGTGCCAGTAACACCCTAGCGGGAGGGCCCAATGAGCAGTTCTTC | - | TRBJ2-1 | TRBD2 | TRBV19
CATSSSGWRYEQYF | TGTGCCACCAGCAGCAGCGGGTGGCGCTACGAGCAGTACTTC | many | TRBJ2-7 | - | TRBV15
CASSYSQGRHEQFF | TGTGCCAGCAGTTACTCACAGGGGAGGCATGAGCAGTTCTTC | few | TRBJ2-1 | - | TRBV6-6
CASSLGGTGISREQYF | TGTGCCAGCAGTTTAGGGGGGACAGGGATATCTCGCGAGCAGTACTTC | - | TRBJ2-7 | TRBD1 | TRBV28
CASRTSGSYNEQFF | TGTGCCAGCAGGACTAGCGGTTCTTACAATGAGCAGTTCTTC | many | TRBJ2-1 | TRBD2 | TRBV11-1
CASSSGTSDFDEQYF | TGCGCCAGCAGCTCTGGGACTAGCGATTTCGACGAGCAGTACTTC | few | TRBJ2-7 | TRBD2 | TRBV5-1
CSATSTGTGETQYF | TGCAGTGCTACCTCTACCGGGACAGGGGAGACCCAGTACTTC | many | TRBJ2-5 | TRBD1 | TRBV20-1
CASSVVPGTLPYNEQYF | TGTGCCAGCAGCGTAGTTCCGGGAACCCTACCGTACAATGAGCAGTACTTC | - | TRBJ2-7 | - | TRBV9
CASSYSKGTVNTGELFF | TGTGCCAGCAGTTACTCGAAGGGGACGGTAAACACCGGGGAGCTGTTTTTT | once | TRBJ2-2 | - | TRBV6-2/TRBV6-3
CASSSGTSGSIQETQYF | TGTGCCAGCAGTTCCGGGACTAGCGGGAGCATACAAGAGACCCAGTACTTC | few | TRBJ2-5 | TRBD2 | TRBV12-3/TRBV12-4
CASSLELAGEKGEQFF | TGCGCCAGCAGCTTGGAACTAGCGGGAGAGAAAGGTGAGCAGTTCTTC | - | TRBJ2-1 | TRBD2 | TRBV5-1
CASRPQGADYGYTF | TGTGCCAGCAGGCCTCAGGGGGCGGACTATGGCTACACCTTC | few | TRBJ1-2 | TRBD1 | TRBV12-3/TRBV12-4
CASSIGNSPLHF | TGTGCCAGTAGTATAGGAAATTCACCCCTCCACTTT | - | TRBJ1-6 | - | TRBV19
CASTPLASTDVQYF | TGTGCCAGCACCCCATTGGCGAGCACAGATGTGCAGTATTTT | - | TRBJ2-3 | - | TRBV12-3/TRBV12-4
CAYQTGIYNEQFF | TGTGCCTACCAGACAGGAATCTACAATGAGCAGTTCTTC | few | TRBJ2-1 | - | TRBV30
CASSLAREASYTF | TGTGCCAGCAGTTTAGCCAGGGAGGCGAGCTACACCTTC | few | TRBJ1-2 | - | TRBV12-3/TRBV12-4
CASSGRTSSVDTQYF | TGTGCCAGCAGCGGTAGGACATCCTCGGTAGATACGCAGTATTTT | once | TRBJ2-3 | - | TRBV9
CASSADPGSWGTDTQYF | TGTGCCAGCAGCGCCGACCCGGGGAGTTGGGGCACAGATACGCAGTATTTT | - | TRBJ2-3 | - | TRBV2
CASSTGTGGSGTYNSPLHF | TGTGCCAGCAGCACCGGGACAGGGGGCTCCGGAACTTATAATTCACCCCTCCACTTT | - | TRBJ1-6 | TRBD1 | TRBV12-3/TRBV12-4
CASRPDAVAGYSNEQFF | TGTGCCAGCAGGCCCGATGCAGTAGCGGGTTATAGCAATGAGCAGTTCTTC | - | TRBJ2-1 | TRBD2 | TRBV6-1
CASSSSLGTDTQYF | TGTGCCAGCAGTTCTTCCTTGGGGACAGATACGCAGTATTTT | - | TRBJ2-3 | - | TRBV12-3/TRBV12-4
CSNYGSGIQYF | TGCAGTAATTACGGGAGTGGCATTCAGTACTTC | - | TRBJ2-4 | - | TRBV20-1
CASSRSGTVSSYEQYF | TGTGCCAGCAGCAGATCCGGGACAGTTTCCTCCTACGAGCAGTACTTC | - | TRBJ2-7 | - | TRBV21-1
CASSQTDRGEKLFF | TGTGCCAGCAGCCAGACGGACAGGGGTGAAAAACTGTTTTTT | - | TRBJ1-4 | TRBD1 | TRBV9
CASSSKSRGLGEKLFF | TGCGCCAGCAGCTCGAAATCGAGGGGACTCGGTGAAAAACTGTTTTTT | few | TRBJ1-4 | - | TRBV5-1
CASSLVGENIQYF | TGCGCCAGCAGCTTGGTGGGCGAAAACATTCAGTACTTC | once | TRBJ2-4 | - | TRBV5-1
CSVGQGRETQYF | TGCAGCGTTGGACAGGGGAGAGAGACCCAGTACTTC | - | TRBJ2-5 | TRBD1 | TRBV29-1
CATSFRTGRGAQYF | TGTGCCACCAGCTTTCGGACAGGGCGGGGGGCCCAGTACTTC | - | TRBJ2-5 | - | TRBV15
CAISGKDIRLSTEAFF | TGTGCCATCAGTGGAAAGGACATACGACTAAGCACTGAAGCTTTCTTT | few | TRBJ1-1 | - | TRBV10-3
CASSLMVRVDGYTF | TGTGCCAGCAGCCTTATGGTCAGGGTCGACGGCTACACCTTC | few | TRBJ1-2 | - | TRBV4-2
CAISDRALVDTQYF | TGTGCCATCAGTGACAGGGCCTTGGTCGATACGCAGTATTTT | - | TRBJ2-3 | - | TRBV10-3
CSALGSDAYEQYF | TGCAGTGCTTTGGGTAGCGATGCCTACGAGCAGTACTTC | - | TRBJ2-7 | - | TRBV20-1
CSAPQGGKLGNNQPQHF | TGCAGTGCCCCCCAAGGAGGGAAGCTAGGAAACAATCAGCCCCAGCATTTT | - | TRBJ1-5 | - | TRBV20-1
CSASGPTRGEQYF | TGCAGTGCTAGTGGTCCGACTCGGGGCGAGCAGTACTTC | - | TRBJ2-7 | - | TRBV20-1
CACSQDLRDEQYF | TGCGCCTGCAGCCAAGATTTGAGGGACGAGCAGTACTTC | - | TRBJ2-7 | - | TRBV4-3
CSAQGAGDTQYF | TGCAGTGCTCAGGGGGCCGGAGATACGCAGTATTTT | - | TRBJ2-3 | TRBD1 | TRBV20-1
CATSRGRTYEQFF | TGTGCCACCAGCAGAGGCCGGACCTATGAGCAGTTCTTC | - | TRBJ2-1 | - | TRBV15
CASRRDSSTDTQYF | TGTGCCAGCAGAAGGGACAGTAGCACAGATACGCAGTATTTT | - | TRBJ2-3 | TRBD1 | TRBV6-5
CASSIRAGGYEQYF | TGTGCCAGTAGTATTAGGGCAGGGGGATACGAGCAGTACTTC | - | TRBJ2-7 | TRBD1 | TRBV19